The present entry profiles one T cell receptor beta chain with its context. Its antigen is still unknown. It has no much larger one-base neighbor in the sample; base qualities were not kept. This specimen comes from a study of T cell responses to AZD1222 COVID-19 vaccine (dated by TCRdb to the early 2020s). At the level of the whole study: TCR sequencing was performed for 230 to 250 trial participants, of whom some 200 were given two doses of AZD1222 and some 25 were given two doses of MenACWY control vaccine. Enrollment into the trials was organized by age into subgroups of 18-55, 56-69 and 70-plus years, and those subgroups contained about 160, 30 and 59 TCR-sequenced participants, respectively. On the study overall, not on this receptor specifically: The whole spike protein was spanned by vaccine-associated CD4 TCRs, and dominant responses were seen in regions 160-218 and 743-854. Conclusions about previously exposed vaccinees are limited, since just five or six AZD1222 recipients were seropositive for SARS-CoV-2 at baseline. Epitopes outside the regions mutated in the B.1.351 and B.1.1.7 variants were reportedly recognized by nearly half of the unique spike-specific TCRs. Spike-specific TCR breadth and depth rose significantly after two AZD1222 doses compared with day 0 and with MenACWY recipients. In the small 56-69-year group, the increase in depth fell short of significance, most likely because of low power. Participants were mostly white British and included more females than males, and it was suggested by the authors that clonal diversity may have been underestimated. Because no samples from the day 14 peak response were available, repertoires could be characterized only after the peak T cell response.

The CDR3 regions of human TCRbeta chains were subjected to immunosequencing. In the source study's methods: TCRs in the repertoires were matched against a reference library of SARS-CoV-2-specific TCRs that had been generated with the MIRA antigen-specificity platform. Breadth meant the fraction of unique TCRs that were SARS-CoV-2-associated, whereas depth meant the fraction of total T cells that were SARS-CoV-2-associated. Each spike-specific TCR was assigned to its reactive spike region and to a CD4 or CD8 class using the MIRA data. Log10-transformed breadth and depth values were compared by one-way ANOVA with Sidak's multiple comparisons tests. The immuneACCESS repertoire file appears here via TCRdb, limited to in-frame rearrangements. These files lack a portion of the clones; in checked studies, under half of the deficit traces to unresolved V genes, and the cause of the others is not known. V, J and clone size are taken as reported in that table, and D and trimming were inferred from the DNA itself. The sample includes 70,000 to 95,000 clones, with more than 85% observed a single time. The top ten clonotypes cover 8% of the sample.

The meaning of the sample's time point label: about 28 days (+/-7) after the second vaccine dose. AZD1222 recipients with second doses at about 4 weeks or about 12 weeks were pooled, because spike-specific TCR depth and breadth did not differ between schedules. Vaccinee samples came from UK trials COV001 and COV002, including a single-blind randomized controlled phase 2/3 trial of AZD1222 (ChAdOx1 nCoV-19) in healthy adults. Trial participant PBMC samples were collected at day 0 and day 28 after the second dose for TCRbeta chain sequencing. The CDR3 covers 15 residues, taking in both the cysteine and the phenylalanine. Only the CDR3 part of the read is kept: 45 bases, read in frame from the first base. Relative to germline, V is missing 0 bases and J is missing 3 bases, with 2 bases of the junction outside any gene match. The germline V gene (reference sequence) supplies CDR1 LNHDA and CDR2 SQIVND.

The TCR was taken from an adult who received the AZD1222 COVID-19 vaccine. The specimen was peripheral blood, collected 28 days after the second AZD1222 dose. The rearranged chain carries TRBV19 and TRBJ2-1; 7 bases in the middle match TRBD1. CDR3 region: CASSIEQGYYNEQFF. The sequenced DNA is TGTGCCAGTAGTATAGAACAGGGGTACTACAATGAGCAGTTCTTC.